This paragraph covers one T cell receptor beta chain sequence. Sequenced by immunoSEQ multiplex PCR; TCRdb stores in-frame clones only, minus some. The sample records 90,000 to 95,000 clones, over 85% being singletons. The data were obtained in a study of siplizumab effects on memory and regulatory T cells. The CDR3 consists of 14 residues. Germline V CDR1 and CDR2: SQVTM, ANQGSEA. Trimming took 4 bases from V and 1 from J; bases not matched to a gene: 3. The source of this sequence is a human donor in good health. This sequence joins TRBV29-1 and TRBJ2-2; 7 bases are shared with TRBD2. The sequencing sample was made of CD8+ T cells sorted from blood. The CDR3 bases are TGCAGCGTTGGGGGGACTAAGAACACCGGGGAGCTGTTTTTT. Translated, it gives CSVGGTKNTGELFF.